Each of the 25 T cell receptor beta chains below was sequenced from the same sample in a study of sequential checkpoint blockade in melanoma. Documented treatment: randomized to nivolumab then ipilimumab (arm A) or the reverse (arm B). Produced via immunoSEQ multiplex PCR; TCRdb's table is partial and in-frame only. The sample lists 13,000 to 15,000 clones; about 78% were seen once. Specimen: CD8+ T cells sorted from blood (inferred from file names), collected from a patient given nivolumab and ipilimumab in sequence. The receptors come from a human donor with melanoma.

J is TRBJ1-2 and V is TRBV7-9; D is undetermined. CDR1 and CDR2 (germline): SEHNR, FQNEAQ (reference sequence). Deletions cut 0 bases from V and 6 bases from J, with 11 bases between. CDR3 size: 14 residues. This CDR3 reads CASSLASREDGYTF. The CDR3 DNA reads TGTGCCAGCAGCTTAGCGTCTCGGGAGGATGGCTACACCTTC. The whole variable domain, remainder taken from reference TRBV7-9 and TRBJ1-2, is DTGVSQNPRHKITKRGQNVTFRCDPISEHNRLYWYRQTLGQGPEFLTYFQNEAQLEKSRLLSDRFSAERPKGSFSTLEIQRTEQGDSAMYLCASSLASREDGYTFGSGTRLTVV.

About this clone itself: Germline is not matched at one junction end, which may reflect a read error. The V gene is TRBV6-5, the J gene TRBJ2-5, with D unclear. The DNA matches TRBJ2-7 better at its end, which makes the J call doubtful. There are 13 residues in the CDR3. The germline V gene encodes CDR1 MNHEY and CDR2 SVGAGI. CDR3: CAGSIQAAYEQYF. The CDR3 nucleotides read TGTGCCGGCAGTATCCAGGCTGCCTACGAGCAGTACTTC.

V usage is TRBV9 and J usage is TRBJ2-1, with 7 bases aligning to TRBD2. The CDR3 is 16 residues long. V was clipped by 0 bases and J by 1 base; unmatched bases: 4. Germline loops: CDR1 SGDLS, CDR2 YYNGEE. The CDR3: CASSVGEGISYNEQFF. In nucleotides, the CDR3 is TGTGCCAGCAGCGTAGGGGAGGGAATTTCCTACAATGAGCAGTTCTTC.

The chain couples TRBV9 to TRBJ2-2; 13 positions match TRBD2. CDR3 length: 15 amino acids. With 5 bases clipped from V and 6 bases from J, the junction kept 4 bases outside the gene matches. Germline values: CDR1 SGDLS, CDR2 YYNGEE. The CDR3 region has the DNA TGTGCCAGCAGGGGGACTAGCGGGATGTCCGGGGAGCTGTTTTTT. It is translated as CASRGTSGMSGELFF.

The genes are TRBV9 and TRBJ1-5; perhaps TRBD1 as D (5 bases). CDR3 length: 13 amino acids. With 3 bases removed from V and 7 bases from J, the gap between germline ends came to 11 bases. Germline V gene sequence: CDR1 SGDLS, CDR2 YYNGEE. CDR3 sequence reads: CASSGSPGQPQHF. The DNA of the CDR3 is TGTGCCAGCAGCGGGTCCCCAGGGCAGCCCCAGCATTTT.

The rearrangement links TRBV9 to TRBJ2-2; 9 bases are a match to TRBD1. Looked up from germline, CDR1 is SGDLS and CDR2 is YYNGEE. This CDR3 contains 16 residues. Germline trimming cut 3 bases from V and 6 bases from J; bases unmatched to any gene: 9. This chain's CDR3 is CASSGAGTGLAGELFF. Written as DNA, the CDR3 is TGTGCCAGCAGCGGAGCCGGGACAGGGCTGGCCGGGGAGCTGTTTTTT.

This CDR3 is CASSVGQGTHEQYF. CDR3 nucleotide sequence: TGTGCCAGCAGCGTAGGCCAGGGCACCCACGAGCAGTACTTC. The J gene is TRBJ2-5, the V gene TRBV9; D possibly corresponds to TRBD1 (5 bases). The J call may be in error: the DNA end matches TRBJ2-7 better. The germline gives CDR1 SGDLS, CDR2 YYNGEE. The CDR3 totals 14 residues.

The V call is TRBV5-4, the J call TRBJ2-7; 11 bases line up with TRBD1. Germline V lookup: CDR1 SGHNT, CDR2 YYREEE (reference sequence). The length of the CDR3 is 16 residues. V lost 4 bases and J lost 3; bases outside the gene matches: 9. The CDR3 here is CASSGGTGGSLYEQYF. The DNA of the CDR3 is TGTGCCAGCAGCGGGGGGACAGGGGGATCCCTCTACGAGCAGTACTTC.

The gene calls are TRBV7-9 and TRBJ2-3; D call uncertain. CDR3 length: 13 amino acids. The germline V and J ends were trimmed by 6 bases and 3 bases, with 10 bases remaining between them. The germline CDR1 and CDR2 sequences are SEHNR and FQNEAQ (reference sequence). CDR3 amino acids: CASRQTGTDTQYF. The CDR3 bases are TGTGCCAGCAGACAAACCGGGACAGATACGCAGTATTTT.

The chain joins TRBV6-6 to TRBJ2-5; 13 nucleotides align to TRBD2. Trimming cost V 6 bases and J 4 bases; bases outside gene matches: 8. There are 16 residues in the CDR3. Germline loops: CDR1 MNHNY, CDR2 SVGAGI (reference sequence). CDR3 loop: CASSPTSGGALETQYF. The DNA for the CDR3 is TGTGCCAGCAGCCCAACTAGCGGGGGGGCTCTAGAGACCCAGTACTTC.

The chain combines TRBV6-6 with TRBJ1-5; D not certain. From germline, CDR1 is MNHNY and CDR2 SVGAGI (reference sequence). The CDR3 runs to 16 residues. The germline V and J ends were trimmed by 5 bases and 6 bases, with 20 bases remaining between them. CDR3 nucleotides: TGTGCCAGCAGTCCCCGGCCCGGGGAATTGGGTCAGCCCCAGCATTTT. This sequence encodes CASSPRPGELGQPQHF.

This clone is a singleton in its sample. The J gene is TRBJ2-1, the V gene TRBV5-1; possibly TRBD1 for D (5 bases). The CDR3 sequence is 13 residues long. CDR1 and CDR2 (germline): SGHRS, YFSETQ. Trimming pared 4 bases from V and 3 bases from J, leaving 8 bases between. The CDR3: CASSPDSYNEQFF. The CDR3, as DNA: TGCGCCAGCAGCCCCGACAGCTACAATGAGCAGTTCTTC.

Remarks on this clone: Compared with germline, one end of the junction differs, possibly owing to a read error. The chain recombines TRBV2 with TRBJ2-7, with D tentatively TRBD1 (6 bases). The CDR3 spans 13 residues. The V gene's germline CDR1 is SNHLY and CDR2 FYNNEI. The CDR3 loop reads CASSDQGSCEQYF. Written as DNA, the CDR3 is TGTGCCAGCAGTGATCAGGGGTCCTGCGAGCAGTACTTC.

This clone was counted a few times. The chain joins TRBV7-8 to TRBJ2-2; 8 positions agree with TRBD2. The CDR3 is 14 residues long. CDR1 is SGHVS, CDR2 FQNEAQ, per germline. Here the CDR3 DNA reads TGTAGCAGCTTAGAAACTAGCGGTCCCGGGGAGCTGTTTTTT. Translated: CSSLETSGPGELFF. Variable domain in full (rest from reference TRBV7-8 and TRBJ2-2): GAGVSQSPRYKVAKRGQDVALRCDPISGHVSLFWYQQALGQGPEFLTYFQNEAQLDKSGLPSDRFFAERPEGSVSTLKIQRTQQEDSAVYLCSSLETSGPGELFFGEGSRLTVL.

V and J are TRBV7-3 and TRBJ1-4; D gene unclear. Trimming shortened V by 3 bases and J by 8 bases, and 19 bases separated the two germline ends. Looked up from germline, CDR1 is SGHTA and CDR2 is FQGTGA. This CDR3 spans 16 amino acids. The CDR3 reads CASSFPVVPREEKLFF. The CDR3 DNA reads as TGTGCCAGCAGCTTCCCTGTGGTCCCAAGAGAAGAAAAACTGTTTTTT. Variable domain in full (rest from reference TRBV7-3 and TRBJ1-4): GAGVSQTPSNKVTEKGKYVELRCDPISGHTALYWYRQSLGQGPEFLIYFQGTGAADDSGLPNDRFFAVRPEGSVSTLKIQRTERGDSAVYLCASSFPVVPREEKLFFGSGTQLSVL.

J is TRBJ2-1 and V is TRBV4-3, with 10 bases fitting TRBD2. This CDR3 region has 17 residues. CDR1 and CDR2 (germline): LGHNA, YSLEER. V dropped 1 base and J dropped 7; count of bases not matched to a gene: 10. The CDR3 DNA sequence: TGCGCCAGCAGCCAAGGGGCTAGCGGGAGTTCGCTGAATGAGCAGTTCTTC. This codes for CASSQGASGSSLNEQFF.

The chain combines TRBV29-1 with TRBJ1-5; 7 nucleotides line up with TRBD1. The CDR3 sequence is 15 residues long. Germline V lookup: CDR1 SQVTM, CDR2 ANQGSEA. Unmatched junction bases numbered 9, after V lost 7 bases and J lost 0 bases. CDR3: CSALIQGDSNQPQHF. The CDR3 region has the DNA TGCAGCGCTCTGATCCAGGGGGATAGCAATCAGCCCCAGCATTTT.

This clone was counted a few times. This chain connects TRBV29-1 to TRBJ1-2; 9 nucleotides agree with TRBD1. Germline V gene lookup returns CDR1 SQVTM and CDR2 ANQGSEA. The CDR3 length is 12 residues. V gave up 6 bases and J gave up 7 bases; unmatched junction bases: 6. The CDR3 region has the DNA TGCAGCGTGGGGGGACAGGGCTTTGGCTACACCTTC. It codes for CSVGGQGFGYTF.

In this sample, this clone turned up a few times. The CDR3 coding sequence is TGTGCCAGCAGCCAAGGGGGGGACTACAATGAGCAGTTCTTC. Translated, it gives CASSQGGDYNEQFF. The chain carries TRBV4-2 and TRBJ2-1; D possibly corresponds to TRBD2 (6 bases). The CDR3 extends over 14 amino acids. CDR1 LGHNA and CDR2 YNFKEQ come from the germline V gene. Between the trimmed V and J ends, which lost 1 base and 3 bases, there was a span of 7 bases.

The chain uses TRBV4-2 and TRBJ2-7; possible D gene TRBD2, 6 bases. Trimming shortened V by 1 base and J by 7 bases, and 14 bases separated the two germline ends. This CDR3 is 14 amino acids long. Germline V gene sequence: CDR1 LGHNA, CDR2 YNFKEQ. CDR3 DNA sequence: TGTGCCAGCAGCCAAGCCGTGGGCGCGGGGGAGCAGTACTTC. Translating it yields CASSQAVGAGEQYF.

This sequence joins TRBV9 and TRBJ2-1, with D perhaps TRBD1 (6 bases). V lost 3 bases to trimming and J lost 9 bases, with 13 bases between them. This CDR3 spans 13 amino acids. CDR1 and CDR2 (germline): SGDLS, YYNGEE. CDR3 in amino acids: CASSAQQGSEQFF. Written as DNA, the CDR3 is TGTGCCAGCAGCGCCCAACAGGGTTCTGAGCAGTTCTTC.

The chain uses TRBV25-1 and TRBJ2-5; tentatively, D is TRBD1 (5 bases). The CDR3 covers 15 residues. Germline V lookup: CDR1 MGHDK, CDR2 SYGVNS. Trimming removed 2 bases from V and 3 bases from J, with 13 bases in between. The CDR3 region is CASSEIRALEETQYF. DNA for the CDR3: TGTGCCAGCAGTGAAATCAGGGCTTTAGAAGAGACCCAGTACTTC. Based on the CDR3 plus reference TRBV25-1 and TRBJ2-5, the full variable domain is EADIYQTPRYLVIGTGKKITLECSQTMGHDKMYWYQQDPGMELHLIHYSYGVNSTEKGDLSSESTVSRIRTEHFPLTLESARPSHTSQYLCASSEIRALEETQYFGPGTRLLVL.

The chain combines TRBV5-1 with TRBJ2-7; 12 nucleotides agree with TRBD2. This CDR3 contains 15 residues. CDR1 is SGHRS and CDR2 is YFSETQ in the germline V gene. Trimming at V came to 4 bases and at J to 3 bases, leaving 5 bases not matched to a gene. CDR3 coding DNA: TGCGCCAGCAGCCCCACTAGCGGGAGGAACTACGAGCAGTACTTC. Translated: CASSPTSGRNYEQYF.

This clone appeared a single time. This chain connects TRBV7-9 to TRBJ2-1; a weak D match, TRBD2 (6 bases). The germline V and J ends were trimmed by 5 bases and 2 bases, with 13 bases remaining between them. There are 15 residues in the CDR3. Germline loops: CDR1 SEHNR, CDR2 FQNEAQ (reference sequence). CDR3 bases: TGTGCCAGCAGCCTCCCGCGGGGTGCCTACAATGAGCAGTTCTTC. As protein: CASSLPRGAYNEQFF.

V gene TRBV11-2 combines with J gene TRBJ2-7, with TRBD2 identical over 12 bases. V gave up 4 bases and J gave up 2 bases; unmatched junction bases: 3. The germline V gene encodes CDR1 SGHAT and CDR2 FQNNGV. The CDR3 length is 15 residues. The CDR3, as DNA: TGTGCCAGCAGCTCGTGGACTAGCGGGGCCTACGAGCAGTACTTC. This encodes CASSSWTSGAYEQYF.